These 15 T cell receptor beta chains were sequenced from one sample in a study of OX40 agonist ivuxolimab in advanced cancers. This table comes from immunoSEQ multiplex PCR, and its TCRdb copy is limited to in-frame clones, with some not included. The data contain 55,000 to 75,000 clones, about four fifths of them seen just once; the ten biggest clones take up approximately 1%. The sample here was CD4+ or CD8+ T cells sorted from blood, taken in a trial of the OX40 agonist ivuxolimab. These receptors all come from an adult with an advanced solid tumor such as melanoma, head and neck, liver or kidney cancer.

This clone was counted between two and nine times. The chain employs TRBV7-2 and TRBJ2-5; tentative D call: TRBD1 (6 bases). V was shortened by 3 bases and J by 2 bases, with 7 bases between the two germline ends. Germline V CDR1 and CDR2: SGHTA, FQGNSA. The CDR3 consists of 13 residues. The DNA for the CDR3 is TGTGCCAGCAGCTTTACAGGGCAAGAGACCCAGTACTTC. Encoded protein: CASSFTGQETQYF.

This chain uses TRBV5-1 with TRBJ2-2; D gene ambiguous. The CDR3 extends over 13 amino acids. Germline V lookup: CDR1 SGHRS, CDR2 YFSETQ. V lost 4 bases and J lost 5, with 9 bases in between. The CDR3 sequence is CASSRTVTGELFF. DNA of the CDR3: TGCGCCAGCAGCCGGACGGTGACCGGGGAGCTGTTTTTT.

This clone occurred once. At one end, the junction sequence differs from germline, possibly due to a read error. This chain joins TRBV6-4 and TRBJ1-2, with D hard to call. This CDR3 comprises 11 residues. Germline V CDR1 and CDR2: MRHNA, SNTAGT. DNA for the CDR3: TGTGCCAGCAGCTTGATAAATGGCTACGCCTTC. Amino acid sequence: CASSLINGYAF.

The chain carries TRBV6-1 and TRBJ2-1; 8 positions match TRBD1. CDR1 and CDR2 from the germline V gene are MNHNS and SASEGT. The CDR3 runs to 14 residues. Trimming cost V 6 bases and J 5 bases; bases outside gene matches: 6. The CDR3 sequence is CASSYDRGDNEQFF. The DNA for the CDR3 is TGTGCCAGCAGCTACGACAGGGGAGACAATGAGCAGTTCTTC.

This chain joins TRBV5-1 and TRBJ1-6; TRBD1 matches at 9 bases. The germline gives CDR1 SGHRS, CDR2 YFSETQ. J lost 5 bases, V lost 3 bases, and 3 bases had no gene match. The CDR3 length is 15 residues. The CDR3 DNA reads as TGCGCCAGCAGCTACGGACAGGGGAATAATTCACCCCTCCACTTT. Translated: CASSYGQGNNSPLHF.

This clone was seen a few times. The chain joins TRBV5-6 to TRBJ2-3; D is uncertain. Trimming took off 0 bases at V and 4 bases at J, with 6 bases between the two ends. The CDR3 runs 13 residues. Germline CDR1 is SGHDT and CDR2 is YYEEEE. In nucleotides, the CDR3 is TGTGCCAGCAGCTTGGCTTTAGCAGATACGCAGTATTTT. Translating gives CASSLALADTQYF.

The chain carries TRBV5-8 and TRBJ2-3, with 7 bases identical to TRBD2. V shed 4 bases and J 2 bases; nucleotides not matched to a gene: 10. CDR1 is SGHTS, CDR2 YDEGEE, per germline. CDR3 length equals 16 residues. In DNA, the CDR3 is TGTGCCAGCAGCCGGGGGGTTACGTCTTTCACAGATACGCAGTATTTT. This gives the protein CASSRGVTSFTDTQYF. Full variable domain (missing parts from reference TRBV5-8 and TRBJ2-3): EAGVTQSPTHLIKTRGQQATLRCSPISGHTSVYWYQQALGLGLQFLLWYDEGEERNRGNFPPRFSGRQFPNYSSELNVNALELEDSALYLCASSRGVTSFTDTQYFGPGTRLTVL.

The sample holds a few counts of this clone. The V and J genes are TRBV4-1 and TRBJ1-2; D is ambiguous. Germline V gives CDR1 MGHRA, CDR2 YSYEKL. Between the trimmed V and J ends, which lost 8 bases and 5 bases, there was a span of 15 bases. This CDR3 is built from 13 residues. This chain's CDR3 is CASDWVRLYGYTF. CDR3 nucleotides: TGCGCCAGCGATTGGGTTCGTCTATATGGCTACACCTTC.

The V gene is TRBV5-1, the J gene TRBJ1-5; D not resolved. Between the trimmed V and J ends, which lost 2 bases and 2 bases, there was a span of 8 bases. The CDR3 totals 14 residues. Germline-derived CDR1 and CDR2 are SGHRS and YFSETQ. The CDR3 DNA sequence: TGCGCCAGCAGCTTCGGGGAGGGCAATCAGCCCCAGCATTTT. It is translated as CASSFGEGNQPQHF.

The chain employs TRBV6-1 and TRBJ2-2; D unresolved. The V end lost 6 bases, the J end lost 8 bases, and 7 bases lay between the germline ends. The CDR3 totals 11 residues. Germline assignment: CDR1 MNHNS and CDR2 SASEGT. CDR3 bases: TGTGCCAGCAGAAGGGAAGGGGAGCTGTTTTTT. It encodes CASRREGELFF.

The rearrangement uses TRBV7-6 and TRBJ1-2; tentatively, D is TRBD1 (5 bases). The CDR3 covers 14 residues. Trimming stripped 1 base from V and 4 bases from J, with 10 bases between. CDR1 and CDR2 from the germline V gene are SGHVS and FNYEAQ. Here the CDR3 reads CASSLGGWGYGYTF. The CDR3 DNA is TGTGCCAGCAGCTTAGGGGGGTGGGGCTATGGCTACACCTTC.

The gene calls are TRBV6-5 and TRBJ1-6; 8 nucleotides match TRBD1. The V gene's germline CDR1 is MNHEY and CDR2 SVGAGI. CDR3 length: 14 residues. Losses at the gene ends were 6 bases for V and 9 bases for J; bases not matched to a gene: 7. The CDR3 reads CASRTTGVGSPLHF. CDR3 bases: TGTGCCAGCAGAACGACAGGGGTTGGTTCACCCCTCCACTTT.

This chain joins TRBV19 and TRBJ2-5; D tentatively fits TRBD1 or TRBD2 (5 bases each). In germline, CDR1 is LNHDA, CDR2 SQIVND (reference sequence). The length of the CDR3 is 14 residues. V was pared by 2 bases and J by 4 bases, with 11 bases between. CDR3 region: CASSISPRGETQYF. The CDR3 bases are TGTGCCAGTAGTATATCCCCGAGGGGAGAGACCCAGTACTTC.

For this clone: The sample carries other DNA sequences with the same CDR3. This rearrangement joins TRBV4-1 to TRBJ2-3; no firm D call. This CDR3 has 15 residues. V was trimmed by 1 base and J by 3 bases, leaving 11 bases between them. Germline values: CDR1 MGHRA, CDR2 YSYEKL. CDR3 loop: CASSQGLPFTDTQYF. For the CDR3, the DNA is TGCGCCAGCAGCCAAGGACTCCCGTTTACAGATACGCAGTATTTT.

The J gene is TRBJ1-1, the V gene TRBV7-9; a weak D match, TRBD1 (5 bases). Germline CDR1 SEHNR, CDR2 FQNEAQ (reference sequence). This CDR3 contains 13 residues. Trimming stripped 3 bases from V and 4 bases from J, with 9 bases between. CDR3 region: CASSFEGITEAFF. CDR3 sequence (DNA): TGTGCCAGCAGCTTTGAGGGGATCACTGAAGCTTTCTTT.